There are a few counts of the clone carrying this TCR beta chain. The antigen is unknown. CDR3 length equals 17 residues. V lost 0 bases and J lost 2; bases outside the gene matches: 9. Per the germline V gene, CDR1 is SGDLS and CDR2 is YYNGEE. This record comes from a study of blood T cells in healthy people across ages. Next came a second PCR, run for about 7 to 12 cycles, which used a sample-barcoded 5' primer along with a J-beta primer mix. TCRdb fed the 5' RACE reads into MiXCR, producing one record per CDR3 protein. The top ten clones hold around 13% of a sample with 950,000 to 1,200,000 distinct CDR3 sequences, roughly two fifths of them seen once. Points from the study as a whole: Age brought a roughly linear fall in TCR beta diversity measured per million T cells. Naive T cell percentage showed a strong correlation with the diversity of TCR beta. Compared with aged donors, long-lived donors showed fewer expanded clones, suggesting selection.

Input material: blood. This clonotype originated in a man between 18 and 35 years old in good health. The J gene is TRBJ1-2, the V gene TRBV9, with 8 positions matching TRBD1. Here the CDR3 DNA reads TGTGCCAGCAGCGTAGCGGCCGGGACAGGCGCGAACTATGGCTACACCTTC. It translates to CASSVAAGTGANYGYTF.